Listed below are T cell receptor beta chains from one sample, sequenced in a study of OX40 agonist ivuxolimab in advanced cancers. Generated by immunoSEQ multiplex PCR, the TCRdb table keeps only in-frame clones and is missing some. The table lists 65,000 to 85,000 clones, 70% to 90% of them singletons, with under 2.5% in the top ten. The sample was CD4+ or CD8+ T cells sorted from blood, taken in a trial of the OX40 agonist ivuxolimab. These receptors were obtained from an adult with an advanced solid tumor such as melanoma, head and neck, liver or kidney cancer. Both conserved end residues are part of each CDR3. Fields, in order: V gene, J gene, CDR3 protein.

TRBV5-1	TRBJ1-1	CASSTTGTNTEAFF
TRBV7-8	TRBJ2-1	CASSLVVASGRNEQFF
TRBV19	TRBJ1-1	CASSMIGMRTEAFF
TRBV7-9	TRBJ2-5	CASSLSDRWETQYF
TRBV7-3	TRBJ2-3	CASSLNRGLEDTQYF
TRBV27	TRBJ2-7	CASSTRQGGYEQYF
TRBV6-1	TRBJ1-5	CASKPDGFNQPQHF
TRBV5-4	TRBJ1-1	CASSLALDTMNTEAFF
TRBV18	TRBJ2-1	CASSPRARYNEQFF
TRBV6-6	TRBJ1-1	CASSLLGRENGAFF
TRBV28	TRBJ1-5	CASSFLGVGSNQPQHF
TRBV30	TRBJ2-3	CAWSVAGAIWGTDTQYF
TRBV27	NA	CASSMARWSYEQYF
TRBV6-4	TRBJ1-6	CASSDASSYNSPLHF
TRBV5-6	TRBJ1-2	CASSRDRNYGYTF
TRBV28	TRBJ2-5	CAWGTSAQETQYF
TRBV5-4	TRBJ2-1	CASSSDRANEQFF
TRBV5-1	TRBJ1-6	CASSKDRGGLGSPLHF
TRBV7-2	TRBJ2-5	CASSSQAGAGETQYF
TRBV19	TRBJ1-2	CASDPGRANLYGYTF
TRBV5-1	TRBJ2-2	CASSLGVRRGPGELFF
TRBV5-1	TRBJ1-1	CASSLATYSTEAFF
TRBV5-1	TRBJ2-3	CASSRDRGTDTQYF
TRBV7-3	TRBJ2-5	CASSPTAGAGETQYF
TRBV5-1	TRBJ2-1	CASSLPPYNEQFF
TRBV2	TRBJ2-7	CASKIRYRDEQYF
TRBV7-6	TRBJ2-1	CASSSDRGGQFF
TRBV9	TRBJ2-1	CASSSGTSYGEQFF
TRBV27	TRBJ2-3	CASSPTQADTQYF
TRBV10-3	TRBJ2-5	CAISATPSSGRAAETQYF
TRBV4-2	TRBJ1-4	CASSQDRGDEKLFF
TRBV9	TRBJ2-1	CASSVVGSYNEQFF
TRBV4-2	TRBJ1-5	CASSQEGGQGGQPQHF
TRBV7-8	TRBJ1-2	CASSQDSLSYGYTF
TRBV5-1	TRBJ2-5	CASSLGPSGKEETQYF
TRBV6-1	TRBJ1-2	CASRLDGYTF
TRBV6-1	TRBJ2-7	CASSESLAGGEQYF
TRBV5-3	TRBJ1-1	CARSLEKVGAEYTEAFF
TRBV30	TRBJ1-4	CAWSVAWGRTRANEKLFF
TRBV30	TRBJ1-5	CAWGGQSNQPQHF
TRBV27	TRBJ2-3	CASRGLSTDTQYF
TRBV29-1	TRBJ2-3	CSVEDRGVTDTQYF
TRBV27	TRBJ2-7	CASSILAGRSYEQYF
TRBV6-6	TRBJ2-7	CASSLAGGGSYEQYF
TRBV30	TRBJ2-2	CAWSVVVPGKLFF
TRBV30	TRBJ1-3	CAWRRTGRSGNTIYF
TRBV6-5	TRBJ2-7	CASSYQSGPYEQYF